This T cell receptor (beta chain) emerged from a study of cytomegalovirus exposure and HLA in healthy donors. Notes on the study in general: 87-base-pair reads could not separate some V segments, including TRBV6-2 and TRBV6-3. Per a later analysis, HLA-associated TCR beta chains showed more clonal expansion than other, equally common TCR beta chains.

60 Vbeta and 13 Jbeta primers were used in PCR. Assay used: immunoSEQ multiplex PCR; TCRdb lists only in-frame clones, some missing. The sample spans tens of thousands of clones; the ten largest clones claim around 4.2%. About this clone itself: Its cognate antigen is unknown.

The donors comprised healthy bone marrow donors. Trimming took 4 bases from V and 2 from J; bases not matched to a gene: 13. Germline assignment: CDR1 SGHTA and CDR2 FQGNSA. CDR3 length equals 18 residues. Sequencing input: PBMCs. This chain links TRBV7-2 with TRBJ2-7; 11 bases match TRBD2. This sequence originates from a male donor in good health and CMV-seronegative. The CDR3: CASSSRGSGRASAYEQYF. In nucleotides, the CDR3 is TGTGCCAGCAGCTCCCGGGGTAGCGGGAGGGCCAGTGCCTACGAGCAGTACTTC.